This T cell receptor beta chain comes out of a study of low-dose radiotherapy and immunotherapy resistance in tumors. Study information: The schedule for Cohort 2 used 1 Gy per fraction every two weeks, which added up to 13 Gy over 26 weeks. Every two weeks patients got nivolumab 240 mg flat dose, plus ipilimumab 1 mg/kg every six weeks, intravenously.

This sample's time point: after trial treatment. Treatment described: LDRT plus nivolumab, ipilimumab, low-dose cyclophosphamide and aspirin (RACIN trial). The donors' regimen was nivolumab, ipilimumab, aspirin, low-dose cyclophosphamide and low-dose radiotherapy. Covering alpha and beta chains, TRAV- and TRBV-specific primers were used for the first-strand cDNA. TCR amplification involved 20 to 25 PCR cycles with a constant-region primer and V-primer adapter. Amplification of isolated mRNA was accomplished via in vitro transcription. TCRdb passed the reads through MiXCR, listing each CDR3 protein once. The sample holds approximately 45,000 distinct CDR3 sequences, about 25% seen once. CDR3 length: 14 amino acids. Germline V gene lookup returns CDR1 MNHEY and CDR2 SMNVEV (reference sequence). With 8 bases removed from V and 0 bases from J, the gap between germline ends came to 11 bases. This clonotype was counted many times.

Sequencing used PBMCs, obtained after low-dose radiotherapy plus immunotherapy. The receptor was isolated from a male donor with prostate cancer. The chain has TRBV27 and TRBJ2-1; D ambiguous. CDR3: CASCVGRSYNEQFF. CDR3 bases: TGTGCCAGCTGCGTGGGCCGCTCCTACAATGAGCAGTTCTTC.